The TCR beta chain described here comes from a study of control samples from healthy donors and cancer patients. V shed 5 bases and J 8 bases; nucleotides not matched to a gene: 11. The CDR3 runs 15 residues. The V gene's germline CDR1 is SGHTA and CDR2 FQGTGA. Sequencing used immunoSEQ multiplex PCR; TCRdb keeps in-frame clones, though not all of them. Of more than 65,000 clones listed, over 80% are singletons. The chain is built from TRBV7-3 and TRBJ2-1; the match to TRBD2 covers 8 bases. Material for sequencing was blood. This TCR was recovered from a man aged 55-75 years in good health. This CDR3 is CASSRGGPLGHEQFF. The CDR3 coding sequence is TGTGCCAGCAGCCGGGGGGGGCCTCTAGGCCATGAGCAGTTCTTC.